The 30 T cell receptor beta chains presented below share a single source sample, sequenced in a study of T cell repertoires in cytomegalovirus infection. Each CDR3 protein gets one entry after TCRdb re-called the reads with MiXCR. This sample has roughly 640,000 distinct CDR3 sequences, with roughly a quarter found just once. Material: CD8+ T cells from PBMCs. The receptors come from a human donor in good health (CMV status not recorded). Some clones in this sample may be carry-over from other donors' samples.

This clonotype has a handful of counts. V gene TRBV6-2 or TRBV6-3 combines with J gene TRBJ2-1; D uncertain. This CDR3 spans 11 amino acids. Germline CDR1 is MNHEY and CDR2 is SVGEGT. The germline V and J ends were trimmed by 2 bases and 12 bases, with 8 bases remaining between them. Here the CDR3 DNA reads TGTGCCAGCAGTTACGAATTGGGGCAGTTCTTC. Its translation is CASSYELGQFF.

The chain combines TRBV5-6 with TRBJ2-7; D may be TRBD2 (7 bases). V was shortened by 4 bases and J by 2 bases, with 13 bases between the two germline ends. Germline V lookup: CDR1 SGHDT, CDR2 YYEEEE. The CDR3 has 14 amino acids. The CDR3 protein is CASSPGGGTYEQYV. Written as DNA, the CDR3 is TGTGCCAGCAGCCCGGGGGGCGGAACCTACGAGCAGTACGTC.

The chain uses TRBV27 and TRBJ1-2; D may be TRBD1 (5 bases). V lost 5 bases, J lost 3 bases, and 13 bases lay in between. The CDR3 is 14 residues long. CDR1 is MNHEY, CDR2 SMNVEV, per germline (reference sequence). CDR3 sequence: CASSPYVGDYGYTF. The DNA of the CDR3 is TGTGCCAGCAGTCCTTATGTAGGGGACTATGGCTACACCTTC.

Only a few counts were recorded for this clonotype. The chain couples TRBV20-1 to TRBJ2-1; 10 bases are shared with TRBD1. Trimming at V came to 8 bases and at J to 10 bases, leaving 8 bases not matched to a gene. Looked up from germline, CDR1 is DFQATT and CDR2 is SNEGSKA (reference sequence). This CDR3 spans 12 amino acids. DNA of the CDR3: TGCAGTTCACCGGGACAGGGGATGGAGCAGTTCTTC. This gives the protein CSSPGQGMEQFF.

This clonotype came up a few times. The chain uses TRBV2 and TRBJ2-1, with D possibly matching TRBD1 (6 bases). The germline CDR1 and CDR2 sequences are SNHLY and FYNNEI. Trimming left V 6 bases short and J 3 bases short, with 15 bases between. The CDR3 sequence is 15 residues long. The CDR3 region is CASSAGRGIYNEQFF. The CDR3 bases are TGTGCCAGCAGCGCCGGTAGGGGGATCTACAATGAGCAGTTCTTC.

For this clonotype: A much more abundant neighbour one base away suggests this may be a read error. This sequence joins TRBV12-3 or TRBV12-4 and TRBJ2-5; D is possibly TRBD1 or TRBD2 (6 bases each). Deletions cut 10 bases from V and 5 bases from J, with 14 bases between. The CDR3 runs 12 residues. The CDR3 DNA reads TGTGCCAACGCGGAGGGGGACGAGACCCAGTACTTC. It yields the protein CANAEGDETQYF.

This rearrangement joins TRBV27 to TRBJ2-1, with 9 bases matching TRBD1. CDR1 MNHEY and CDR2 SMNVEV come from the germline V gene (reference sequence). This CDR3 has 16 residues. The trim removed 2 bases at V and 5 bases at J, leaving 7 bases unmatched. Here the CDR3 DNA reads TGTGCCAGCAGTTTAGGTATCCGGGACAGGGACAATGAGCAGTTCTTC. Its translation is CASSLGIRDRDNEQFF.

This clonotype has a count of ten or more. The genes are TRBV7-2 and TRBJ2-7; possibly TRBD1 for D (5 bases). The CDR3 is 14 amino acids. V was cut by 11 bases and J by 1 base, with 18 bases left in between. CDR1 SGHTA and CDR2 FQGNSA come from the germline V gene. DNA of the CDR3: TGTGCCCTGTACAGGCACTCCTTATCCTACGAGCAGTACTTC. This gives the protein CALYRHSLSYEQYF.

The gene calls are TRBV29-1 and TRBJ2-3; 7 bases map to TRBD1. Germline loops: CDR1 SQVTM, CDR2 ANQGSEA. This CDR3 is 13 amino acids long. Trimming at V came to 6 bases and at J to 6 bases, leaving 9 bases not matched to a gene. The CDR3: CSVSEGAGDTQYF. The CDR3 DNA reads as TGCAGCGTCTCCGAGGGGGCAGGGGATACGCAGTATTTT.

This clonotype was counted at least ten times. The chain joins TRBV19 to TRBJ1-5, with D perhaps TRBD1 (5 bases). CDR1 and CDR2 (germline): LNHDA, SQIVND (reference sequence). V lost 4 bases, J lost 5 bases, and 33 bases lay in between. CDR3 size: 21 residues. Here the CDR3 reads CASSKEAGMITSPWGDQPQHF. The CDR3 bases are TGTGCCAGTAGTAAGGAGGCAGGCATGATTACTTCGCCATGGGGGGATCAGCCCCAGCATTTT.

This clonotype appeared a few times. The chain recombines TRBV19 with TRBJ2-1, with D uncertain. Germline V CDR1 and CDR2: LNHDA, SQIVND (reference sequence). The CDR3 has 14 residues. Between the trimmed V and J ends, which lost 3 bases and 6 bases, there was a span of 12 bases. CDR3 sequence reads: CASSIPTSLNEQFF. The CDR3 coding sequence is TGTGCCAGTAGTATTCCTACTTCCCTCAATGAGCAGTTCTTC.

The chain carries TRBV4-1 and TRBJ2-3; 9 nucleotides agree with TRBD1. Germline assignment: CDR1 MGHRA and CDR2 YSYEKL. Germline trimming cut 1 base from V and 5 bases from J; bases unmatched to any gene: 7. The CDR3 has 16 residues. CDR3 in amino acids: CASSQVWDRAEDTQYF. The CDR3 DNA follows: TGCGCCAGCAGCCAAGTATGGGACAGGGCGGAAGATACGCAGTATTTT.

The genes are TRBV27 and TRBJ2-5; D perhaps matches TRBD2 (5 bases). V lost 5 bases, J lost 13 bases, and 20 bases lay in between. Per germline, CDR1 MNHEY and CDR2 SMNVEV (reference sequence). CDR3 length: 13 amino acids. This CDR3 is CASSPPVANVRYF. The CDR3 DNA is TGTGCCAGCAGTCCCCCTGTAGCGAACGTTCGGTACTTC.

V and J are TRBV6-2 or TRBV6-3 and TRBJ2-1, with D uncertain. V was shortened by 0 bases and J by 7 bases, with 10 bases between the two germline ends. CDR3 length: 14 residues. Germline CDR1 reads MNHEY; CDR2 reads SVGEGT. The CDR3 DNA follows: TGTGCCAGCAGTTACTCGGGCAGGTGGAATGAGCAGTTCTTC. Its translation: CASSYSGRWNEQFF.

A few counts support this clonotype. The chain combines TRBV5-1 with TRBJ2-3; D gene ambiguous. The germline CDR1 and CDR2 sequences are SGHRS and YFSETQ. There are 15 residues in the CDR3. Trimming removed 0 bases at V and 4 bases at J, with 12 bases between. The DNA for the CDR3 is TGCGCCAGCAGCTTGGTCGGCCGAGGATCAGATACGCAGTATTTT. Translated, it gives CASSLVGRGSDTQYF.

CDR3 loop: CASSGGTETSGGNYEQYF. CDR3 nucleotide sequence: TGTGCCAGCAGTGGAGGAACGGAGACTAGCGGGGGGAACTACGAGCAGTACTTC. The rearrangement joins TRBV2 to TRBJ2-7; 13 nucleotides agree with TRBD2. Germline CDR1 reads SNHLY; CDR2 reads FYNNEI. V was clipped by 4 bases and J by 3 bases; unmatched bases: 12. This CDR3 is 18 amino acids long.

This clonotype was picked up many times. This CDR3 is CASSPEGTLYYEQYF. CDR3 in DNA: TGTGCCAGCAGCCCAGAGGGGACTCTGTACTACGAGCAGTACTTC. The V call is TRBV7-2, the J call TRBJ2-7; perhaps TRBD2 as D (6 bases). Germline loops: CDR1 SGHTA, CDR2 FQGNSA. This CDR3 is built from 15 residues. V was pared by 5 bases and J by 3 bases, with 17 bases between.

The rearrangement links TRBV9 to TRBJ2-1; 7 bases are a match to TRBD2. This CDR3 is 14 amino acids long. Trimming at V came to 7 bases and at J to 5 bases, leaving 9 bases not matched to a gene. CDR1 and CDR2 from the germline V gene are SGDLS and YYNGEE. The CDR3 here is CASGDYQTHNEQFF. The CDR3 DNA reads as TGTGCCAGCGGGGACTACCAGACCCACAATGAGCAGTTCTTC. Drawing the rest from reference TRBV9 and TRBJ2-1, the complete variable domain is DSGVTQTPKHLITATGQRVTLRCSPRSGDLSVYWYQQSLDQGLQFLIQYYNGEERAKGNILERFSAQQFPDLHSELNLSSLELGDSALYFCASGDYQTHNEQFFGPGTRLTVL.

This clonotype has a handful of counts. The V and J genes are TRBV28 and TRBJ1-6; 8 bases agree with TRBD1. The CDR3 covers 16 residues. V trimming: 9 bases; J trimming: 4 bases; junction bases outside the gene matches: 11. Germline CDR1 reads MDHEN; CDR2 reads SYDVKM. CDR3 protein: CASSYPRGLYNSPLHF. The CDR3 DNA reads TGTGCCAGTTCTTACCCCAGGGGGCTTTATAATTCACCCCTCCACTTT.

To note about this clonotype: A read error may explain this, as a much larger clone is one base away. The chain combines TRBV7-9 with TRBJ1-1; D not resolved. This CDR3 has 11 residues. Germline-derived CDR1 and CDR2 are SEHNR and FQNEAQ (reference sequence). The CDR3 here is CVSYRNTEAFF. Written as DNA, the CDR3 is TGTGTCAGCTACCGTAACACTGAAGCTTTCTTT. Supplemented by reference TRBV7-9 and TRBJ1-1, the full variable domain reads DTGVSQNPRHKITKRGQNVTFRCDPISEHNRLYWYRQTLGQGPEFLTYFQNEAQLEKSRLLSDRFSAERPKGSFSTLEIQRTEQGDSAMYLCVSYRNTEAFFGQGTRLTVV.

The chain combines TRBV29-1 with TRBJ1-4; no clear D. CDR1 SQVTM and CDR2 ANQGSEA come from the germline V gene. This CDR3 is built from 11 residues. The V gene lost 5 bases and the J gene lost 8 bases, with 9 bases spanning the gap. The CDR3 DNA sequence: TGCAGCGTTCCAATAGGGGAAAAACTGTTTTTT. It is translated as CSVPIGEKLFF.

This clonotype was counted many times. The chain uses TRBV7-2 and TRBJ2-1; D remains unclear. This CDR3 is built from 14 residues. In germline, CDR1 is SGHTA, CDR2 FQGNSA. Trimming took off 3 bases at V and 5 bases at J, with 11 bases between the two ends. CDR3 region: CASSLALGNNEQFF. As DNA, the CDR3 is TGTGCCAGCAGCTTGGCGTTAGGGAACAATGAGCAGTTCTTC.

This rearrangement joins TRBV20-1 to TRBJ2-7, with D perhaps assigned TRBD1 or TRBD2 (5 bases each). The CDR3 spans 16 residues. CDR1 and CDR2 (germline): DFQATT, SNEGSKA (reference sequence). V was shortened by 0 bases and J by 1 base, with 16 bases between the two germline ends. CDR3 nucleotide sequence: TGCAGTGCTAGAGATTCCCGGGACGGTACGTCCTACGAGCAGTACGTC. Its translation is CSARDSRDGTSYEQYV.

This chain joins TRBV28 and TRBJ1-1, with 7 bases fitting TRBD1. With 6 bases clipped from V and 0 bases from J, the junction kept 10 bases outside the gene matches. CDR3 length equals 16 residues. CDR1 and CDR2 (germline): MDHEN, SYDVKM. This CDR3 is CASRQTGTVMNTEAFF. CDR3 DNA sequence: TGTGCCAGCAGACAAACCGGGACAGTCATGAACACTGAAGCTTTCTTT.

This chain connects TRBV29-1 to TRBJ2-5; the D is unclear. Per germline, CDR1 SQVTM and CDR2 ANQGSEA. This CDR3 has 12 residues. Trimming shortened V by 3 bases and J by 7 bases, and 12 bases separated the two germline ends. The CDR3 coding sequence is TGCAGCGTTGATACCGGCGCCGCGACCCAGTACTTC. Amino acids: CSVDTGAATQYF.

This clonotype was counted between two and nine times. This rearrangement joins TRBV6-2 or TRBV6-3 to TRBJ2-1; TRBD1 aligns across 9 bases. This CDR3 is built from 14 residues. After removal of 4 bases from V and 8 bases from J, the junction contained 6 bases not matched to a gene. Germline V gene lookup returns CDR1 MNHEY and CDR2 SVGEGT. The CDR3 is CASSFNDRGDEQFF. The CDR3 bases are TGTGCCAGCAGTTTCAATGACAGGGGGGATGAGCAGTTCTTC.

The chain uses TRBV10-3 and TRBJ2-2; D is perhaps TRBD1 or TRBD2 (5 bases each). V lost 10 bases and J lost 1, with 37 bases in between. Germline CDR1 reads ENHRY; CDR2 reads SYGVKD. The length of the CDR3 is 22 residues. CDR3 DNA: TGTGCCACCGGAGCCAGTCGCAGTCAGGGCGGAGGCTATCGTCTGAACACCGGGGAGCTGTTTTTT. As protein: CATGASRSQGGGYRLNTGELFF.

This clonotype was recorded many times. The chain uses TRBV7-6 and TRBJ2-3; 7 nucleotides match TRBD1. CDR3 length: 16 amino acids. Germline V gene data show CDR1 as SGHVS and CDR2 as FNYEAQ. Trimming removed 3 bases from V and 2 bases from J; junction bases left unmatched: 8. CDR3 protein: CASSFRPGQLTDTQYF. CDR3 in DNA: TGTGCCAGCAGCTTCCGACCGGGACAGCTCACAGATACGCAGTATTTT.

CDR3 DNA sequence: TGTGCCAGCTCGGAGGTTAATTCACCCCTCCACTTT. Residues: CASSEVNSPLHF. The V gene is TRBV27, the J gene TRBJ1-6; unclear D gene. CDR1 and CDR2 from the germline V gene are MNHEY and SMNVEV (reference sequence). V gave up 8 bases and J gave up 6 bases, with 8 bases separating them. The CDR3 length is 12 residues.

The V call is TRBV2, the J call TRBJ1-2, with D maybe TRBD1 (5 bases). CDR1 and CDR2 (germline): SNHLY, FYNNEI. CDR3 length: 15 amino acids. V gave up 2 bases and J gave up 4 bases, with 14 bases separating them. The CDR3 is CASSESGQPSYGYTF. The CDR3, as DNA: TGTGCCAGCAGTGAATCGGGGCAGCCATCCTATGGCTACACCTTC.